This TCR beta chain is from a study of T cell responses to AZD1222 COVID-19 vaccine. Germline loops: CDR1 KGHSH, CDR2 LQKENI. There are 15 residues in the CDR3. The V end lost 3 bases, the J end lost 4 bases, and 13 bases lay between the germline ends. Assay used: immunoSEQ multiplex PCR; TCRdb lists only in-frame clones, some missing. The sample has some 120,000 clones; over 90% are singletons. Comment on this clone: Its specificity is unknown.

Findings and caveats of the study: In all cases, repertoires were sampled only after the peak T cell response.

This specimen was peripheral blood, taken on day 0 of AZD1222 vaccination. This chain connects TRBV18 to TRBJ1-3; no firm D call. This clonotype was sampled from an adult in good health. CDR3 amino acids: CASSPNTDPGNTIYF. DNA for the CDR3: TGTGCCAGCTCACCCAACACAGATCCCGGAAACACCATATATTTT.